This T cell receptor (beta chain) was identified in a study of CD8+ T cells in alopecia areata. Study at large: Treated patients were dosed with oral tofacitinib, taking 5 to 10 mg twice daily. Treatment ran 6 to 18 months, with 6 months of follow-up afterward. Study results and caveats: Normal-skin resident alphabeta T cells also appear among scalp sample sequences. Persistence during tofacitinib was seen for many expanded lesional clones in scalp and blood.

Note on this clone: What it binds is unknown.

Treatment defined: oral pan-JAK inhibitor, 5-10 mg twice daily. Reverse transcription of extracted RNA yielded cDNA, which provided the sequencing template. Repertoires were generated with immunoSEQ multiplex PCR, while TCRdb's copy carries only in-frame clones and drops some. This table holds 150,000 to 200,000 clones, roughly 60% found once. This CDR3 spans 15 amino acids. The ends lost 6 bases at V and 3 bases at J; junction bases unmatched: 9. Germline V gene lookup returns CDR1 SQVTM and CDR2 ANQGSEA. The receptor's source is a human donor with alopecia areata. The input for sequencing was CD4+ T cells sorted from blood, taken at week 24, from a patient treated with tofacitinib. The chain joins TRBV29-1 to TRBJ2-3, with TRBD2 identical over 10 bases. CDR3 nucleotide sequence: TGCAGCGTGACTGACGAGCGGGGGGGAACAGATACGCAGTATTTT. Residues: CSVTDERGGTDTQYF.